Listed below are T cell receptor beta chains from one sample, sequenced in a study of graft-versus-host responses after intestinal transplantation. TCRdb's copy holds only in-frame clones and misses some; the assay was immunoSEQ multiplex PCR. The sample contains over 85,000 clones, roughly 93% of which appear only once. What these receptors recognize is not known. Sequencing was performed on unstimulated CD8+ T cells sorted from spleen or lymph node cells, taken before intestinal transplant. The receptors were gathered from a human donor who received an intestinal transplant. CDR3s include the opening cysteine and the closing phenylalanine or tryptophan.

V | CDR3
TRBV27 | CASSLEAGHSYNEQFF
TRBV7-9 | CASSSGTFSYEQYF
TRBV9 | CASSPENGDYEQYF
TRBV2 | CARSGRNQNEQFF
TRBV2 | CASSEDFGPSTDTQYF
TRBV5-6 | CASSPGLGSYEQYF
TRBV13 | CASSQGDSIYEQYF
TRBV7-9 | CASSEQGQEETQYF
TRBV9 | CASSPTGGEQFF
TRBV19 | CASSISSGNTIYF
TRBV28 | CASSLIAHWGGYTF
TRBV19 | CASSPGQIYEQYF
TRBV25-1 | CASSFGQGVQETQYF
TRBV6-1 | CASSGAGGPPYEQYF
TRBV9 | CASSVNSLDTQYF
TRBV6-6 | CASASLRYGSTDTQYF
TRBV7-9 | CASSLNSGNEQFF
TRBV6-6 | CASSYARYGLNTEAFF
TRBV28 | CASSFGGARQPQHF
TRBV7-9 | CASSLPPAGEETQYF
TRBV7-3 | CASSPSVGGSTDTQYF
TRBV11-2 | CASSLDSQGRPLVRQYF
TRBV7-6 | CASSVYTGELFF
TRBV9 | CASSVSGGGNAEAFF
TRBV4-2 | CASSQEGGGSPTDTQYF
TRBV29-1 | CSVEGRGQRTDTQYF
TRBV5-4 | CASSTRSMNTEAFF
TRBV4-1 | CASSQLAAGGPNNEQFF
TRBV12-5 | CASGLPGPLMEQFF
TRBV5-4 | CAIETGTGEGYTF
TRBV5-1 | CASSFENFRRVEEQFF
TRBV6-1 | CASSGLAGMPLF
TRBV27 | CASWTTSAGVTGELFF
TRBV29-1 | CSARTSGRSSSYEQYF
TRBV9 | CASSGRDREAFF
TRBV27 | CASSFRRESYEQYF
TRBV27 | CASSLITQAQTSGRTDTQYF
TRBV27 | CASSLVGGPVTETQYF
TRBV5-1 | CASSLWVQDEQFF
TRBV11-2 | CASSGMSRGRNTIYF
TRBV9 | CASSAGTGLYEQYF
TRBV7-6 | CASSYDRNTEAFF
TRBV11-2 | CASSLGSSTDTQYF
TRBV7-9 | CASSLGAGDGYTF
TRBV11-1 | CASSATRVSYNEQFF
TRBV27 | CASSSSTGWNQPQHF